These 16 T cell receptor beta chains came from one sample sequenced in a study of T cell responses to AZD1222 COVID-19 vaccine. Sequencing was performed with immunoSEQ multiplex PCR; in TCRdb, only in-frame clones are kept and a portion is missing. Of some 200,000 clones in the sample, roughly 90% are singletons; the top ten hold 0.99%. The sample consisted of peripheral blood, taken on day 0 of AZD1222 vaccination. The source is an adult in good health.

The CDR3 coding sequence is TGCGCCAGCAGCCAAGAGACAGGGAGGACCGGGGAGCTGTTTTTT. Amino acid sequence: CASSQETGRTGELFF. The chain employs TRBV4-3 and TRBJ2-2, with D maybe TRBD1 (7 bases). The CDR3 extends over 15 amino acids. In germline, CDR1 is LGHNA, CDR2 YSLEER. Between the trimmed V and J ends, which lost 0 bases and 5 bases, there was a span of 10 bases.

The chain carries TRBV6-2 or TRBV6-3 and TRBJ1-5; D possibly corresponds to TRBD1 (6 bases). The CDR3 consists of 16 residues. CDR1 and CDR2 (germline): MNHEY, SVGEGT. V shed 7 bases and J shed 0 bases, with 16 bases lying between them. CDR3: CASTPGGAGSNQPQHF. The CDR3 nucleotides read TGTGCCAGCACCCCGGGGGGGGCTGGTAGCAATCAGCCCCAGCATTTT.

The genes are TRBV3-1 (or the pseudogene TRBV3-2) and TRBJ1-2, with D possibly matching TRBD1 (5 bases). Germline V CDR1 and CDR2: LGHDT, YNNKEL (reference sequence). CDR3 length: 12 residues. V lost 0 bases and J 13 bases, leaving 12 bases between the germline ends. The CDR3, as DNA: TGTGCCAGCAGCCAAGAGGGCAGGGCGTGCACCTTC. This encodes CASSQEGRACTF.

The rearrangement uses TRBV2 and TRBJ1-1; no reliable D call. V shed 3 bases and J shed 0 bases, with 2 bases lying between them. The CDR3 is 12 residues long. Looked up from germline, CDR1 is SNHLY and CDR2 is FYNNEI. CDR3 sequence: CASSDLNTEAFF. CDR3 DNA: TGTGCCAGCAGTGATCTGAACACTGAAGCTTTCTTT.

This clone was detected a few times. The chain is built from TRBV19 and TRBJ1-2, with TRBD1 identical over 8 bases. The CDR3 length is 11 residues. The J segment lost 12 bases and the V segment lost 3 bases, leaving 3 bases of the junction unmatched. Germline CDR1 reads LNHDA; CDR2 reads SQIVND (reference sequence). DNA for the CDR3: TGTGCCAGTAGTATCCTGACAGGGGACACCTTC. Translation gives CASSILTGDTF.

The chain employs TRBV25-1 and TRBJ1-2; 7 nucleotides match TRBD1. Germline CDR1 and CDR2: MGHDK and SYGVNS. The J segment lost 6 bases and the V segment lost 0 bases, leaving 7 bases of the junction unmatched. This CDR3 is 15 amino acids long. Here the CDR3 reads CASSEYGAGGDGYTF. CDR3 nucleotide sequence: TGTGCCAGCAGTGAATACGGGGCAGGGGGAGATGGCTACACCTTC.

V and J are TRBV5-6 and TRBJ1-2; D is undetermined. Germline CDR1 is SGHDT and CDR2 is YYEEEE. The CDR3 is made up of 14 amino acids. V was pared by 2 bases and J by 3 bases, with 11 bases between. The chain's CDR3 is CASSFLGGDYGYTF. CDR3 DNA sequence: TGTGCCAGCAGCTTCCTAGGTGGAGACTATGGCTACACCTTC.

The CDR3 here is CASSYSMAGAEAFF. The DNA of the CDR3 is TGTGCCAGCAGTTACTCGATGGCAGGGGCCGAAGCTTTCTTT. The V gene is TRBV6-2 or TRBV6-3, the J gene TRBJ1-1; D is perhaps TRBD1 (6 bases). V was clipped by 0 bases and J by 8 bases, with 13 bases between them. The CDR3 runs 14 residues. Germline loops: CDR1 MNHEY, CDR2 SVGEGT.

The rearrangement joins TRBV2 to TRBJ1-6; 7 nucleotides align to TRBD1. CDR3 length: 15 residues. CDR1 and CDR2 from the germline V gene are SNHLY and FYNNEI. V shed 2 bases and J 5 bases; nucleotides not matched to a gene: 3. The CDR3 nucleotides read TGTGCCAGCAGTGAATCAACAGGGGATAATTCACCCCTCCACTTT. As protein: CASSESTGDNSPLHF.

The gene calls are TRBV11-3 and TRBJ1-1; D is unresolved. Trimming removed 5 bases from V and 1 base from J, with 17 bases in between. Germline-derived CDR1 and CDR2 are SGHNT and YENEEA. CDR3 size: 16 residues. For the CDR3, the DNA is TGTGCCAGCAGCCAAACGCCGCCAGGCCCGAACACTGAAGCTTTCTTT. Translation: CASSQTPPGPNTEAFF.

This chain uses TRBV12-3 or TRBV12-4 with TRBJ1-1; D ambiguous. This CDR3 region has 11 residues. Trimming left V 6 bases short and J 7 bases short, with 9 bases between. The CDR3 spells CASSALLEAFF. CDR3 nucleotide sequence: TGTGCCAGCAGCGCCCTCCTTGAAGCTTTCTTT.

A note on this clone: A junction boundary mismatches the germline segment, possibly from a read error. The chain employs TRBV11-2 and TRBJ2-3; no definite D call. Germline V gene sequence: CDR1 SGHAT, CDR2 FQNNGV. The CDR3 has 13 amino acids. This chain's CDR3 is CASSRERSSAGDF. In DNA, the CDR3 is TGTGCCAGCAGCAGGGAAAGGAGTAGTGCTGGGGATTTT.

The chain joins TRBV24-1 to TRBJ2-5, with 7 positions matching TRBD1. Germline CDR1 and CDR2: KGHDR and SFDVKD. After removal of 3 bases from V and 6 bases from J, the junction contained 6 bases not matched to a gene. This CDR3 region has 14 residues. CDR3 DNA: TGTGCCACCAGTGATCTAGGACAGGAGCAGACCCAGTACTTC. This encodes CATSDLGQEQTQYF.

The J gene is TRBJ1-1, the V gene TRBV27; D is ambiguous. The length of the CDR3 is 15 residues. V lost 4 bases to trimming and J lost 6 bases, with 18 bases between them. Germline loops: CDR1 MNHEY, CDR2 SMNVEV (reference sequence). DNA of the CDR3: TGTGCCAGCAGTTATTTCCGACAACCTCTCCCTGAAGCTTTCTTT. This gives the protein CASSYFRQPLPEAFF.

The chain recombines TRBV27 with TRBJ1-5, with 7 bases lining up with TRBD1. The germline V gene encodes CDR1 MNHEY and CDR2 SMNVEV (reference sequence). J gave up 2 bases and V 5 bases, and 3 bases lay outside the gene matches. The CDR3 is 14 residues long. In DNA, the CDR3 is TGTGCCAGCAGTACAGGGGTGGGCAATCAGCCCCAGCATTTT. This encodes CASSTGVGNQPQHF.

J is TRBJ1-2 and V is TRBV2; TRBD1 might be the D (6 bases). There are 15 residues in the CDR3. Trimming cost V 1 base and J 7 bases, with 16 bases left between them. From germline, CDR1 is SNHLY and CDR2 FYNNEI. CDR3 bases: TGTGCCAGCAGTGAAGGGTTAGGGGGGCTGGCTGGCTACACCTTC. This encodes CASSEGLGGLAGYTF.